Shown below are 27 T cell receptor beta chains from a single sample sequenced in a study of blood T cell repertoires in COVID-19. Generated by immunoSEQ multiplex PCR, the TCRdb table keeps only in-frame clones and is missing some. Altogether 250,000 or so clones are present, 86% being singletons, with the ten largest covering about 3%. The sequencing sample was made of peripheral blood. These receptors all come from a woman aged 25 to 39 with active or convalescent COVID-19.

The chain uses TRBV5-1 and TRBJ2-2; D is unresolved. The CDR3 contains 13 residues. Trimming took off 1 base at V and 3 bases at J, with 4 bases between the two ends. Germline CDR1 is SGHRS and CDR2 is YFSETQ. The CDR3 DNA is TGCGCCAGCAGCTTGCAGGACACCGGGGAGCTGTTTTTT. It yields the protein CASSLQDTGELFF.

The chain employs TRBV4-2 and TRBJ1-5; TRBD1 is a possible D gene (6 bases). V gave up 5 bases and J gave up 0 bases, with 14 bases separating them. There are 16 residues in the CDR3. Per germline, CDR1 LGHNA and CDR2 YNFKEQ. Here the CDR3 reads CASSYQAGDSNQPQHF. The DNA for the CDR3 is TGTGCCAGCAGCTACCAGGCAGGGGATAGCAATCAGCCCCAGCATTTT.

This rearrangement joins TRBV5-1 to TRBJ1-2, with 10 bases that match TRBD1. CDR3 length: 14 amino acids. With V trimmed by 4 bases and J by 8 bases, 8 bases remained unmatched. In germline, CDR1 is SGHRS, CDR2 YFSETQ. CDR3 DNA: TGCGCCAGCAGCCCACCGGGACAGGGGTACGGCTACACCTTC. The encoded protein is CASSPPGQGYGYTF.

The V call is TRBV30, the J call TRBJ2-3, with D possibly matching TRBD1 (6 bases). CDR3 length equals 16 residues. V was trimmed by 3 bases and J by 2 bases, leaving 18 bases between them. Per the germline V gene, CDR1 is GTSNPN and CDR2 is SVGIG (reference sequence). CDR3 sequence (DNA): TGTGCCTGGAGGGAAGGGGGACAAACACCCACAGATACGCAGTATTTT. Translating gives CAWREGGQTPTDTQYF. The whole variable domain, filled in from reference TRBV30 and TRBJ2-3, reads SQTIHQWPATLVQPVGSPLSLECTVEGTSNPNLYWYRQAAGRGLQLLFYSVGIGQISSEVPQNLSASRPQDRQFILSSKKLLLSDSGFYLCAWREGGQTPTDTQYFGPGTRLTVL.

V and J are TRBV30 and TRBJ1-3, with D uncertain. The V end lost 0 bases, the J end lost 4 bases, and 10 bases lay between the germline ends. The CDR3 extends over 14 amino acids. Germline values: CDR1 GTSNPN, CDR2 SVGIG (reference sequence). As DNA, the CDR3 is TGTGCCTGGAGTGTACGCGGGTTAGGAAACACCATATATTTT. Protein sequence: CAWSVRGLGNTIYF. Full variable domain (missing parts from reference TRBV30 and TRBJ1-3): SQTIHQWPATLVQPVGSPLSLECTVEGTSNPNLYWYRQAAGRGLQLLFYSVGIGQISSEVPQNLSASRPQDRQFILSSKKLLLSDSGFYLCAWSVRGLGNTIYFGEGSWLTVV.

Concerning this clone itself: Within the sample, other DNA sequences also encode this same CDR3. The CDR3 loop reads CASSVNRGRLGGELFF. The CDR3 DNA reads as TGTGCCAGCAGTGTAAACAGGGGGCGGCTGGGCGGGGAGCTGTTTTTT. The genes are TRBV2 and TRBJ2-2, with TRBD1 identical over 9 bases. The ends lost 4 bases at V and 7 bases at J; junction bases unmatched: 10. Germline V gives CDR1 SNHLY, CDR2 FYNNEI. This CDR3 contains 16 residues.

This chain connects TRBV21-1 to TRBJ1-5. TRBV21-1 is designated a pseudogene. The length of the CDR3 is 13 residues. The CDR3: CASPRDSNQPQHF. CDR3 bases: TGTGCCAGCCCCCGGGATAGCAATCAGCCCCAGCATTTT.

The chain carries TRBV9 and TRBJ2-5; no reliable D call. The germline V gene has CDR1 SGDLS and CDR2 YYNGEE. Trimming took off 0 bases at V and 1 base at J, with 4 bases between the two ends. This CDR3 comprises 13 residues. The CDR3 bases are TGTGCCAGCAGCGTAGGGCCCCAAGAGACCCAGTACTTC. Amino acid sequence: CASSVGPQETQYF. Using reference TRBV9 and TRBJ2-5 for the parts outside the CDR3, the full variable domain is DSGVTQTPKHLITATGQRVTLRCSPRSGDLSVYWYQQSLDQGLQFLIQYYNGEERAKGNILERFSAQQFPDLHSELNLSSLELGDSALYFCASSVGPQETQYFGPGTRLLVL.

The chain's CDR3 is CASSQVRGLTGELFF. In DNA form, the CDR3 reads TGTGCCAGCAGCCAAGTTAGGGGGCTCACCGGGGAGCTGTTTTTT. The chain joins TRBV3-1 (or the pseudogene TRBV3-2) to TRBJ2-2; 7 nucleotides agree with TRBD1. In germline, CDR1 is LGHDT, CDR2 YNNKEL (reference sequence). The CDR3 covers 15 residues. After removal of 1 base from V and 4 bases from J, the junction contained 3 bases not matched to a gene.

This chain connects TRBV28 to TRBJ1-5; D unresolved. This CDR3 is 13 amino acids long. Per the germline V gene, CDR1 is MDHEN and CDR2 is SYDVKM. The V end lost 5 bases, the J end lost 9 bases, and 14 bases lay between the germline ends. The CDR3 coding sequence is TGTGCCAGCAGTCTTGACATCTCCTGGCCCCAGCATTTT. Its translation: CASSLDISWPQHF.

The chain carries TRBV19 and TRBJ2-3, with 7 positions matching TRBD2. The CDR3 is made up of 17 amino acids. Per the germline V gene, CDR1 is LNHDA and CDR2 is SQIVND (reference sequence). V shed 7 bases, J shed 2 bases, and the junction held 15 bases outside the gene matches. The CDR3 sequence: CASTGALGSGFTDTQYF. Here the CDR3 DNA reads TGTGCCAGTACCGGCGCCTTGGGTAGCGGGTTCACAGATACGCAGTATTTT.

The chain joins TRBV28 to TRBJ1-2; D is unresolved. Between the trimmed V and J ends, which lost 6 bases and 12 bases, there was a span of 11 bases. The CDR3 consists of 10 residues. Per the germline V gene, CDR1 is MDHEN and CDR2 is SYDVKM. The CDR3 coding sequence is TGTGCCAGCAGCACAAGGGAGGACACCTTC. Amino acids: CASSTREDTF.

The genes are TRBV19 and TRBJ1-6, with TRBD1 as a possible D gene (6 bases). This CDR3 is built from 14 residues. Germline loops: CDR1 LNHDA, CDR2 SQIVND (reference sequence). The V end lost 4 bases, the J end lost 6 bases, and 10 bases lay between the germline ends. In DNA, the CDR3 is TGTGCCAGTAGTAGGGGGCAGACTAATTCACCCCTCCACTTT. Its protein is CASSRGQTNSPLHF.

The rearrangement links TRBV5-1 to TRBJ2-7; 12 bases are shared with TRBD2. Unmatched junction bases numbered 7, after V lost 3 bases and J lost 6 bases. Germline loops: CDR1 SGHRS, CDR2 YFSETQ. The CDR3 covers 15 residues. The CDR3 here is CASSSGLAGLREQYF. Here the CDR3 DNA reads TGCGCCAGCAGCTCCGGACTAGCGGGGCTACGCGAGCAGTACTTC. Drawing the rest from reference TRBV5-1 and TRBJ2-7, the complete variable domain is KAGVTQTPRYLIKTRGQQVTLSCSPISGHRSVSWYQQTPGQGLQFLFEYFSETQRNKGNFPGRFSGRQFSNSRSEMNVSTLELGDSALYLCASSSGLAGLREQYFGPGTRLTVT.

As DNA, the CDR3 is TGTGCCAGCAGCCCACAGCTGATGAACACTGAAGCTTTCTTT. It codes for CASSPQLMNTEAFF. This chain uses TRBV2 with TRBJ1-1; D is uncertain. V lost 6 bases, J lost 0 bases, and 11 bases lay in between. The CDR3 runs 14 residues. The germline gives CDR1 SNHLY, CDR2 FYNNEI.

The gene calls are TRBV5-4 and TRBJ2-2; 9 bases are a match to TRBD1. The J segment lost 5 bases and the V segment lost 4 bases, leaving 6 bases of the junction unmatched. The V gene's germline CDR1 is SGHNT and CDR2 YYREEE (reference sequence). The CDR3 runs 15 residues. The CDR3 bases are TGTGCCAGCAGCCGGATGGACAGGGGAACCGGGGAGCTGTTTTTT. Amino acids: CASSRMDRGTGELFF. Full variable domain (outside the CDR3, taken from reference TRBV5-4 and TRBJ2-2): ETGVTQSPTHLIKTRGQQVTLRCSSQSGHNTVSWYQQALGQGPQFIFQYYREEENGRGNFPPRFSGLQFPNYSSELNVNALELDDSALYLCASSRMDRGTGELFFGEGSRLTVL.

The gene calls are TRBV25-1 and TRBJ1-2, with D possibly matching TRBD1 (6 bases). CDR3 size: 14 residues. Trimming stripped 1 base from V and 7 bases from J, with 13 bases between. Per the germline V gene, CDR1 is MGHDK and CDR2 is SYGVNS. CDR3 residues: CASSEFVGGGGYTF. CDR3 DNA: TGTGCCAGCAGTGAATTCGTTGGGGGCGGTGGCTACACCTTC.

The chain employs TRBV19 and TRBJ2-1; D is uncertain. Germline V gives CDR1 LNHDA, CDR2 SQIVND (reference sequence). This CDR3 contains 14 residues. Deletions cut 0 bases from V and 9 bases from J, with 12 bases between. The CDR3 spells CASSIEARIFEQFF. For the CDR3, the DNA is TGTGCCAGTAGTATAGAGGCCAGGATTTTTGAGCAGTTCTTC.

This clone is a singleton in its sample. The chain recombines TRBV19 with TRBJ1-2; D not resolved. From germline, CDR1 is LNHDA and CDR2 SQIVND (reference sequence). CDR3 length: 13 residues. V gave up 3 bases and J gave up 4 bases, with 9 bases separating them. The CDR3 sequence is CASSMKPRYGYTF. For the CDR3, the DNA is TGTGCCAGTAGTATGAAGCCCCGCTATGGCTACACCTTC.

The chain has TRBV2 and TRBJ1-4, with D possibly TRBD1 on 6 matching bases. V gave up 11 bases and J gave up 11 bases, with 21 bases separating them. This CDR3 spans 13 amino acids. The germline CDR1 and CDR2 sequences are SNHLY and FYNNEI. The chain's CDR3 is CAGYTGPTAKLFF. The DNA of the CDR3 is TGTGCCGGGTATACAGGGCCGACGGCGAAACTGTTTTTT.

The chain combines TRBV19 with TRBJ1-5; TRBD1 matches 8 bases. This CDR3 contains 15 residues. Germline V gives CDR1 LNHDA, CDR2 SQIVND (reference sequence). V lost 7 bases, J lost 2 bases, and 7 bases stayed unmatched. CDR3 nucleotide sequence: TGTGCCAGTAACCCAGGGGGCTGGGGCAATCAGCCCCAGCATTTT. Amino acid sequence: CASNPGGWGNQPQHF.

The chain uses TRBV6-6 and TRBJ1-6; the D gene is possibly TRBD1 (6 bases). V was trimmed by 7 bases and J by 7 bases, leaving 17 bases between them. Germline V gives CDR1 MNHNY, CDR2 SVGAGI (reference sequence). The CDR3 length is 15 residues. The CDR3 sequence is CASTPYGTTNSPLHF. CDR3 sequence (DNA): TGTGCCAGCACCCCATACGGGACAACGAATTCACCCCTCCACTTT.

The V call is TRBV3-1 (or the pseudogene TRBV3-2), the J call TRBJ1-3, with D tentatively TRBD1 (5 bases). CDR1 is LGHDT and CDR2 is YNNKEL in the germline V gene (reference sequence). Deletions cut 1 base from V and 0 bases from J, with 16 bases between. This CDR3 spans 18 amino acids. CDR3 coding DNA: TGTGCCAGCAGCCAAGTCCCCCTCAGGGCCCGCTCTGGAAACACCATATATTTT. Its translation: CASSQVPLRARSGNTIYF.

The chain recombines TRBV7-3 with TRBJ2-3; 8 bases line up with TRBD2. Germline trimming cut 0 bases from V and 5 bases from J; bases unmatched to any gene: 10. This CDR3 spans 17 amino acids. The germline V gene has CDR1 SGHTA and CDR2 FQGTGA. The DNA of the CDR3 is TGTGCCAGCAGCTTAACGCCGGTAGCGGGGAGTGGAGATACGCAGTATTTT. This encodes CASSLTPVAGSGDTQYF. The full variable domain, in which reference TRBV7-3 and TRBJ2-3 provide the parts outside the CDR3, is GAGVSQTPSNKVTEKGKYVELRCDPISGHTALYWYRQSLGQGPEFLIYFQGTGAADDSGLPNDRFFAVRPEGSVSTLKIQRTERGDSAVYLCASSLTPVAGSGDTQYFGPGTRLTVL.

The genes are TRBV6-5 and TRBJ2-2; TRBD1 agrees at 9 bases. The V gene's germline CDR1 is MNHEY and CDR2 SVGAGI. V gave up 6 bases and J gave up 2 bases; unmatched junction bases: 4. The CDR3 loop spans 15 amino acids. The CDR3 region has the DNA TGTGCCAGCAGCAGGGACAGGGCAAACACCGGGGAGCTGTTTTTT. Translated: CASSRDRANTGELFF.

This chain uses TRBV11-1 with TRBJ1-1; TRBD1 is a possible D gene (5 bases). Germline V gene lookup returns CDR1 SGHAT and CDR2 FQDESV (reference sequence). The CDR3 has 15 amino acids. Deletions cut 7 bases from V and 4 bases from J, with 19 bases between. In DNA, the CDR3 is TGTGCCAGCACCCCTCACGGGGGAAGGGGCACTGAAGCTTTCTTT. As protein: CASTPHGGRGTEAFF.

Note on this clone: The same CDR3 can be traced to other DNA sequences in this sample. This rearrangement joins TRBV5-1 to TRBJ2-2, with 9 bases identical to TRBD2. V lost 2 bases, J lost 2 bases, and 1 base stayed unmatched. The CDR3 spans 15 residues. CDR1 is SGHRS and CDR2 is YFSETQ in the germline V gene. CDR3 in DNA: TGCGCCAGCAGCTTAGCGGGGGGAAACACCGGGGAGCTGTTTTTT. It specifies CASSLAGGNTGELFF.